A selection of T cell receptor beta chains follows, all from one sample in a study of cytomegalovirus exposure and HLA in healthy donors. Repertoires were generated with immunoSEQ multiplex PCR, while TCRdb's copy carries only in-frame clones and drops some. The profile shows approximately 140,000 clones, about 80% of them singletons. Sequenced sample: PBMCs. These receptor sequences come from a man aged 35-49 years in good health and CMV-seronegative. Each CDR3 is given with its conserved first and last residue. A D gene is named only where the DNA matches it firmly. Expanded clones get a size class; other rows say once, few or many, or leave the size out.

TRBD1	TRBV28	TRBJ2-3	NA	TGTGCCAGCAGTGGACCAGGGGGTTTGAGCACAGATACGCAGTATTTT	CASSGPGGLSTDTQYF
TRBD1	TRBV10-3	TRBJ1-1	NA	TGTGCCACCAAGATACAGGGGGATCACACTGAAGCTTTCTTT	CATKIQGDHTEAFF
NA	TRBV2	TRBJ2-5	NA	TGTGCCAGCAGCCTACTGGAGACCCAGTACTTC	CASSLLETQYF
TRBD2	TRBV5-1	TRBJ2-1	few	TGCGCCAGCAGCCCCCGGACTAGCGGGAACAATGAGCAGTTCTTC	CASSPRTSGNNEQFF
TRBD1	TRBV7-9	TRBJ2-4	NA	TGTGCCAGCAGCTTCATAGGGACAGGGGTCCTCGAAACCAAAAACATTCAGTACTTC	CASSFIGTGVLETKNIQYF
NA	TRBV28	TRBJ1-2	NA	TGTGCCAGCAGCACTACGGGAGACTATGGCTACACCTTC	CASSTTGDYGYTF
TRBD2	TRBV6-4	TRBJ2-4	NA	TGTGCCAGCAGTAAAATTGACCTCCCTAGCGGTCAGGATTACAAAAACATTCAGTACTTC	CASSKIDLPSGQDYKNIQYF
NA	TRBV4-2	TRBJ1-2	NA	TGTGCCAGCAGCCAAGGGACTCACGCCCCCTATGGCTACACCTTC	CASSQGTHAPYGYTF
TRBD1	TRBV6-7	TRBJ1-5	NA	TGTGCCAGCAGCCCCGGGACAGGTCCTTATTATAGCAATCAGCCCCAGCATTTT	CASSPGTGPYYSNQPQHF
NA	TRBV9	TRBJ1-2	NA	TGTGCCAGCAGCGTTCGGGGGGACTATGGCTACACCTTC	CASSVRGDYGYTF
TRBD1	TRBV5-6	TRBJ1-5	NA	TGTGCCAGCAGCTTGGCCTTAGACAGGGCCTATAGCAATCAGCCCCAGCATTTT	CASSLALDRAYSNQPQHF
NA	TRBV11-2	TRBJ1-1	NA	TGTGCCAGCAGCTTGGTTTGGGGCTTGAACACTGAAGCTTTCTTT	CASSLVWGLNTEAFF
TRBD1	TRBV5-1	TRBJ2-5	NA	TGCGCCAGCAGCGCCAGGGGGCAAGAGACCCAGTACTTC	CASSARGQETQYF
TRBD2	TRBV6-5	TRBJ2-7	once	TGTGCCAGCAGTTTAGCGGGGGGGTCCTCCTACGAGCAGTACTTC	CASSLAGGSSYEQYF
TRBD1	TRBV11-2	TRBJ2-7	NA	TGTGCCAGCAGCTCAGGACAGGGGGTGACCTTTTCCTACGAGCAGTACTTC	CASSSGQGVTFSYEQYF
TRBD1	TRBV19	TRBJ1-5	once	TGTGCCAGTAGTAGGACAGGGGGCGATCAGCCCCAGCATTTT	CASSRTGGDQPQHF
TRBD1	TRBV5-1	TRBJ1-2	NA	TGCGCCAGCAGCTTGGAGGGGACAGGGAACATTGAATCAGGCTATGGCTACACCTTC	CASSLEGTGNIESGYGYTF
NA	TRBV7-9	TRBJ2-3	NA	TGTGCCAGCAGCTTAGAGGGGTACCTCACAGATACGCAGTATTTT	CASSLEGYLTDTQYF
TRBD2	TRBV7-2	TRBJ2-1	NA	TGTGCCAGCAGCCCAAGAGTCGGGGGGGCCAGGGATGAGCAGTTCTTC	CASSPRVGGARDEQFF
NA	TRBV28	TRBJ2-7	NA	TGTGCCAGCAGTTTATTCGGACTCGGGATATCAGGGGGGGAGCAGTACTTC	CASSLFGLGISGGEQYF
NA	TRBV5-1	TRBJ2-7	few	TGCGCCAGCAGCTTGACCGGTTCCACTCCCTACGAGCAGTACTTC	CASSLTGSTPYEQYF
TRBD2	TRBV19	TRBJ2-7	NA	TGTGCCAGTAGTTCATGGACTAGCGGGAGGCTTACCTACGAGCAGTACTTC	CASSSWTSGRLTYEQYF
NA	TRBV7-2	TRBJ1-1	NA	TGTGCCAGCAGCTTGGGGCGGGGGAACACTGAAGCTTTCTTT	CASSLGRGNTEAFF
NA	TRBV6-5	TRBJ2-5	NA	TGTGCCAGCAGTTCCTCCGGCCAAGAGACCCAGTACTTC	CASSSSGQETQYF
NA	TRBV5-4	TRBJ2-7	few	TGTGCCAGCAGCTTGGAGGGGCAGGCGCGCGGCGAGCAGTACTTC	CASSLEGQARGEQYF
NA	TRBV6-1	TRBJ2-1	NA	TGTGCCAGCAGGGAACTGGGCGGGGAGATTTACAATGAGCAGTTCTTC	CASRELGGEIYNEQFF
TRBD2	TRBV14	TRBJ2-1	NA	TGTGCCAGCAGCCTCGGGACTAGCGGCCTCAATGAGCAGTTCTTC	CASSLGTSGLNEQFF
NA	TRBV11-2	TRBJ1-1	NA	TGTGCCAGCAGCTTAGGGGAGGGGACTGAAGCTTTCTTT	CASSLGEGTEAFF
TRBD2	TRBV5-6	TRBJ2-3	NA	TGTGCCAGCAGCCCGCTTTTGGGACTAGCGGGGGGAACAGATACGCAGTATTTT	CASSPLLGLAGGTDTQYF
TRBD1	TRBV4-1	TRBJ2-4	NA	TGCGCCAGCAGCCAAGTAATAGCAGGGACAGGGAACGTGGACATTCAGTACTTC	CASSQVIAGTGNVDIQYF
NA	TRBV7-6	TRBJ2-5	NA	TGTGCCAGCAGCTTAAACGGGGGGCTAGAGACCCAGTACTTC	CASSLNGGLETQYF
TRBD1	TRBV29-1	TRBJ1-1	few	TGCAGCGTACAGACAGGGGGCAACACTGAAGCTTTCTTT	CSVQTGGNTEAFF